Judged by abundance, the clone carrying this T cell receptor (beta chain) is medium-sized. Antigen unknown. This sample stems from a study of T-cell reconstitution after alpha-beta-depleted transplantation in children. Germline CDR1 is MDHEN and CDR2 is SYDVKM. The CDR3 is made up of 14 amino acids. Between the trimmed V and J ends, which lost 6 bases and 9 bases, there was a span of 21 bases. Unique molecular identifiers tagged the TCRbeta library. TCRdb re-called the PCR reads through MiXCR, storing one row per CDR3 protein. The data show about 4,000 distinct CDR3 sequences, about 23% seen once. Broader study findings: Reportedly, roughly two months post-transplant, alpha-beta T cells arose from several hundred expanded graft clones.

Here the sequenced sample was PBMCs, mostly from graft donor cells, taken 60 days after TCRalphabeta/CD19-depleted stem cell transplant. The gene calls are TRBV28 and TRBJ2-7; D may be TRBD1 (6 bases). This receptor was taken from a boy in the first two years of life who had a stem cell transplant for acute myeloid leukemia, so the T cells may come from the graft donor. This CDR3 is CASSTPDSLRGQYV. CDR3 nucleotide sequence: TGTGCCAGCAGCACCCCGGACAGCCTACGAGGGCAGTACGTC.